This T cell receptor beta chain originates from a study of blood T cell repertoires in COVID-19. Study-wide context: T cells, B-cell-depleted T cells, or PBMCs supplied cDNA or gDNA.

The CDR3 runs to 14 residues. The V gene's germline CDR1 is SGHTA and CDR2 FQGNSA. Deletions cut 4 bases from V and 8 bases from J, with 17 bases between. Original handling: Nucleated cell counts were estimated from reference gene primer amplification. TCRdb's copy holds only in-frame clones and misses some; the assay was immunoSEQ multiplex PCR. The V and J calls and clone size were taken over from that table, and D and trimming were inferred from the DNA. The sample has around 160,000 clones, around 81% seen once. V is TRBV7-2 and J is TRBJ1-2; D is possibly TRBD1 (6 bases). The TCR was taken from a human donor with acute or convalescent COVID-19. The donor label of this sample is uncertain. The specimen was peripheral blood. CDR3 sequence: CASSSRPGEGGYTF. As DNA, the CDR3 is TGTGCCAGCAGCTCTCGCCCAGGGGAGGGAGGCTACACCTTC.